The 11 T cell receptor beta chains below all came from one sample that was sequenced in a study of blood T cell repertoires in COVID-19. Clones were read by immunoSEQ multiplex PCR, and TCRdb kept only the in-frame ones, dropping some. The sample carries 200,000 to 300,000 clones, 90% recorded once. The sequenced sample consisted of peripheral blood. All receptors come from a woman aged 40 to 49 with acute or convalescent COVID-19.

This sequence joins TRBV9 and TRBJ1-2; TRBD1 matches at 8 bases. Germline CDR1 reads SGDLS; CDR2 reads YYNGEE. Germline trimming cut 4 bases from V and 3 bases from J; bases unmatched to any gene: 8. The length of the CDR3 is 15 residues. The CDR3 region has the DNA TGTGCCAGCAGCCCCCGGACAGGGAGGGACTATGGCTACACCTTC. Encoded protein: CASSPRTGRDYGYTF.

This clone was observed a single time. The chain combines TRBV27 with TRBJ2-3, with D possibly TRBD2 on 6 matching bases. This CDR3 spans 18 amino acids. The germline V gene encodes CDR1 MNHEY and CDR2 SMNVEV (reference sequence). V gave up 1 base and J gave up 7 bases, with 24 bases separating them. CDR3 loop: CASSLYGAGGAGMYTQYF. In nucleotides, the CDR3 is TGTGCCAGCAGTTTATATGGGGCTGGAGGGGCGGGAATGTATACGCAGTATTTT.

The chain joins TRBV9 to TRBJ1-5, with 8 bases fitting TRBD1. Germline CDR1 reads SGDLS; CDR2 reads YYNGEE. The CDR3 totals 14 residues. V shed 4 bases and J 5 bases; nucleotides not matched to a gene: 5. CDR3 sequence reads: CASSPPDRDQPQHF. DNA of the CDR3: TGTGCCAGCAGCCCCCCGGACAGGGATCAGCCCCAGCATTTT.

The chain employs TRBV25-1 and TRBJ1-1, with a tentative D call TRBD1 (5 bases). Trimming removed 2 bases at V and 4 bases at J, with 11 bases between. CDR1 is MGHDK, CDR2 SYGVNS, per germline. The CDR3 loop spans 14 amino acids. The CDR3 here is CASSETGWATEAFF. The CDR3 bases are TGTGCCAGCAGTGAAACAGGATGGGCCACTGAAGCTTTCTTT. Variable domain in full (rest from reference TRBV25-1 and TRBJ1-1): EADIYQTPRYLVIGTGKKITLECSQTMGHDKMYWYQQDPGMELHLIHYSYGVNSTEKGDLSSESTVSRIRTEHFPLTLESARPSHTSQYLCASSETGWATEAFFGQGTRLTVV.

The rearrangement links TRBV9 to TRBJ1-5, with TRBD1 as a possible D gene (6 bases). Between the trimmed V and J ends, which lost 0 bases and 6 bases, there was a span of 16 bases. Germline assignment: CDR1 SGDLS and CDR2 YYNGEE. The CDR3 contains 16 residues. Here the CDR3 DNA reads TGTGCCAGCAGCGTAGGCCCAGGGGAAGGTACTCAGCCCCAGCATTTT. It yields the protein CASSVGPGEGTQPQHF. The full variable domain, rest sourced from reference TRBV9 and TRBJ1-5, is DSGVTQTPKHLITATGQRVTLRCSPRSGDLSVYWYQQSLDQGLQFLIQYYNGEERAKGNILERFSAQQFPDLHSELNLSSLELGDSALYFCASSVGPGEGTQPQHFGDGTRLSIL.

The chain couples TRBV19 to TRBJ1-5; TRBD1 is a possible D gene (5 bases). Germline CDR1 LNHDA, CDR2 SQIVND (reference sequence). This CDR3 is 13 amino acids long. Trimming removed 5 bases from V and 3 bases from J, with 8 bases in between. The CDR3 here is CASSWTNNQPQHF. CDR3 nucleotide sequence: TGTGCCAGTAGTTGGACAAACAATCAGCCCCAGCATTTT.

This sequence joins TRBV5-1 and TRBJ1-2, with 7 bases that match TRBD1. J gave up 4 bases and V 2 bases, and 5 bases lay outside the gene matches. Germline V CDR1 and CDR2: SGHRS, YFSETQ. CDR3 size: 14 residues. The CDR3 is CASSFADRAYGYTF. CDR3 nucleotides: TGCGCCAGCAGCTTCGCTGACAGGGCCTATGGCTACACCTTC. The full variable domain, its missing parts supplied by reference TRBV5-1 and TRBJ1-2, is KAGVTQTPRYLIKTRGQQVTLSCSPISGHRSVSWYQQTPGQGLQFLFEYFSETQRNKGNFPGRFSGRQFSNSRSEMNVSTLELGDSALYLCASSFADRAYGYTFGSGTRLTVV.

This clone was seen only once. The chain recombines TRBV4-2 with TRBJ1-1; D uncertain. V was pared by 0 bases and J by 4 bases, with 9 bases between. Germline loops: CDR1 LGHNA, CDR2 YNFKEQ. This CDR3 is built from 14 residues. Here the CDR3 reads CASSQDRSLTEAFF. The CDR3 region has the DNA TGTGCCAGCAGCCAAGACCGGAGTCTCACTGAAGCTTTCTTT.

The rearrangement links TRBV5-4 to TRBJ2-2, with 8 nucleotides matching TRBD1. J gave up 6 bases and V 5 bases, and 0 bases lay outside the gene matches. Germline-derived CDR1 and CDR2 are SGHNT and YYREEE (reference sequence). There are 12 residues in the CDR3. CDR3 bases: TGTGCCAGCAGACAGGGGGCCGGGGAGCTGTTTTTT. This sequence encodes CASRQGAGELFF.

CDR3 amino acids: CASSTTGEVRYGYTF. DNA for the CDR3: TGTGCCAGCAGTACAACAGGGGAGGTGAGGTATGGCTACACCTTC. The chain carries TRBV5-5 and TRBJ1-2, with TRBD1 matching 7 bases. CDR1 SGHKS and CDR2 YYEKEE come from the germline V gene (reference sequence). CDR3 length: 15 amino acids. J was trimmed by 5 bases and V by 5 bases; bases with no gene match: 12.

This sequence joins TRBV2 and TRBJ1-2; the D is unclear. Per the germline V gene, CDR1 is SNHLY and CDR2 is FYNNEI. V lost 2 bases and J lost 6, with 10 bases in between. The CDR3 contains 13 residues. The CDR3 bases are TGTGCCAGCAGTGAACGGGGTTTGAATGGCTACACCTTC. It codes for CASSERGLNGYTF.